This T cell receptor beta chain stems from a study of control samples from healthy donors and cancer patients. There are 15 residues in the CDR3. The V gene end was trimmed by 3 bases and the J gene end by 2 bases; junction bases not matched to a gene: 8. CDR1 is SGDLS, CDR2 YYNGEE, per germline. The assay was immunoSEQ multiplex PCR, and TCRdb's table has in-frame clones only and misses some. Here the sample spans some 70,000 clones, approximately 83% being singletons. The receptor's source is a man aged 55 to 70 in good health. Sample: blood. The chain recombines TRBV9 with TRBJ2-7; TRBD2 aligns across 7 bases. The CDR3 nucleotides are TGTGCCAGCAGCGCCGGGGACGGACTAGCCTACGAGCAGTACTTC. Translated, it gives CASSAGDGLAYEQYF.